The 21 T cell receptor beta chains reported below all come from one sample, sequenced in a study of blood T cell repertoires in COVID-19. Assay: immunoSEQ multiplex PCR; the TCRdb copy retains only in-frame clones and omits some. Among 150,000 to 200,000 clones listed, 80% to 90% were seen once. The source material was peripheral blood. These receptors all come from a man aged 18 to 29 with active or convalescent COVID-19.

This chain's CDR3 is CASSLQQLYGYTF. CDR3 bases: TGTGCCAGCAGCTTACAGCAACTCTATGGCTACACCTTC. This chain links TRBV5-5 with TRBJ1-2; D is unclear. This CDR3 spans 13 amino acids. CDR1 SGHKS and CDR2 YYEKEE come from the germline V gene (reference sequence). Trimming removed 2 bases at V and 4 bases at J, with 9 bases between.

The rearrangement uses TRBV10-2 and TRBJ2-7; unclear D gene. Per the germline V gene, CDR1 is WSHSY and CDR2 is SAAADI. This CDR3 region has 16 residues. Trimming took 3 bases from V and 4 from J, leaving 19 bases between them. This CDR3 is CASSDSTPRGRYEQYV. As DNA, the CDR3 is TGCGCCAGCAGTGATTCTACCCCGAGAGGCCGATACGAGCAGTACGTC.

This clone was observed a single time. The V and J genes are TRBV11-3 and TRBJ2-1; 8 bases match TRBD2. Germline trimming cut 7 bases from V and 7 bases from J; bases unmatched to any gene: 6. CDR1 is SGHNT, CDR2 YENEEA, per germline. CDR3 size: 13 residues. The CDR3 protein is CASTPRGGNEQFF. The CDR3, as DNA: TGTGCCAGCACCCCCCGGGGGGGTAATGAGCAGTTCTTC.

This chain uses TRBV10-3 with TRBJ1-5, with 8 bases aligning to TRBD1. The CDR3 is 16 residues long. Germline values: CDR1 ENHRY, CDR2 SYGVKD. V lost 1 base, J lost 2 bases, and 4 bases stayed unmatched. CDR3 nucleotide sequence: TGTGCCATCAGTGAGTGGGGGGGACAGGGCAATCAGCCCCAGCATTTT. It yields the protein CAISEWGGQGNQPQHF.

In its sample, this clone was seen once. The rearrangement uses TRBV30 and TRBJ1-6, with D possibly TRBD1 on 5 matching bases. CDR3 size: 16 residues. Trimming left V 1 base short and J 0 bases short, with 10 bases between. CDR1 is GTSNPN and CDR2 is SVGIG in the germline V gene (reference sequence). The chain's CDR3 is CAWSGGRSSYNSPLHF. CDR3 sequence (DNA): TGTGCCTGGAGTGGGGGCAGGAGCTCCTATAATTCACCCCTCCACTTT.

The J gene is TRBJ1-1, the V gene TRBV6-5; perhaps TRBD1 as D (6 bases). This CDR3 comprises 13 residues. Germline lookup yields CDR1 MNHEY and CDR2 SVGAGI. Trimming stripped 9 bases from V and 4 bases from J, with 15 bases between. The CDR3 spells CASRVQGPTEAFF. CDR3 coding DNA: TGTGCCAGTAGAGTACAGGGACCCACTGAAGCTTTCTTT.

J is TRBJ1-5 and V is TRBV6-5; D not certain. V lost 7 bases and J lost 3, with 16 bases in between. The germline V gene encodes CDR1 MNHEY and CDR2 SVGAGI. This CDR3 has 15 amino acids. The CDR3 coding sequence is TGTGCCAGCAACCGGACTCCTTTGAACAATCAGCCCCAGCATTTT. Encoded protein: CASNRTPLNNQPQHF.

This clone occurred a few times. The gene calls are TRBV3-1 (or the pseudogene TRBV3-2) and TRBJ1-5; a weak D match, TRBD1 (6 bases). The CDR3 spans 14 residues. Trimming removed 3 bases at V and 2 bases at J, with 8 bases between. Germline loops: CDR1 LGHDT, CDR2 YNNKEL (reference sequence). The DNA of the CDR3 is TGTGCCAGCAGCCAGGGGGCAGGCAATCAGCCCCAGCATTTT. This encodes CASSQGAGNQPQHF.

The chain couples TRBV6-5 to TRBJ1-5, with D hard to call. The CDR3 totals 13 residues. Germline V CDR1 and CDR2: MNHEY, SVGAGI. V lost 5 bases and J lost 9, with 14 bases in between. The DNA for the CDR3 is TGTGCCAGCAGTAGAGGTTTAGCGCGGCCCCAGCATTTT. It encodes CASSRGLARPQHF.

This chain uses TRBV9 with TRBJ2-5; unclear D gene. Germline CDR1 is SGDLS and CDR2 is YYNGEE. This CDR3 contains 15 residues. V lost 0 bases, J lost 5 bases, and 14 bases lay in between. CDR3 DNA sequence: TGTGCCAGCAGCGTAGGTGGGTTGACGGGTGAGACCCAGTACTTC. Its translation: CASSVGGLTGETQYF.

The chain carries TRBV12-3 or TRBV12-4 and TRBJ1-5; D unresolved. The CDR3 has 13 residues. The V end was cut by 7 bases, the J end by 4 bases, with 11 bases between. CDR3 bases: TGTGCCAGCACCCTACAGATAAATCAGCCCCAGCATTTT. Amino acids: CASTLQINQPQHF.

CDR3 sequence reads: CASSTTGYGANVLTF. The CDR3 nucleotides are TGTGCCAGCAGCACGACAGGGTACGGGGCCAACGTCCTGACTTTC. This chain uses TRBV11-3 with TRBJ2-6, with TRBD1 identical over 7 bases. CDR1 and CDR2 (germline): SGHNT, YENEEA. The CDR3 has 15 residues. Losses at the gene ends were 5 bases for V and 4 bases for J; bases not matched to a gene: 5. Full variable domain (rest looked up from reference TRBV11-3 and TRBJ2-6): EAGVVQSPRYKIIEKKQPVAFWCNPISGHNTLYWYLQNLGQGPELLIRYENEEAVDDSQLPKDRFSAERLKGVDSTLKIQPAELGDSAVYLCASSTTGYGANVLTFGAGSRLTVL.

V gene TRBV2 combines with J gene TRBJ2-2, with 8 bases aligning to TRBD2. Germline V gene data show CDR1 as SNHLY and CDR2 as FYNNEI. The CDR3 is made up of 16 amino acids. Trimming took 6 bases from V and 4 from J; bases not matched to a gene: 10. In nucleotides, the CDR3 is TGTGCCAGCAGGGAATTTAGCGGGGTGGGCACCGGGGAGCTGTTTTTT. Its translation is CASREFSGVGTGELFF.

The J gene is TRBJ2-7, the V gene TRBV2; TRBD2 matches 8 bases. Looked up from germline, CDR1 is SNHLY and CDR2 is FYNNEI. V lost 4 bases to trimming and J lost 7 bases; unmatched junction nucleotides: 9. This CDR3 is 14 amino acids long. CDR3: CASSGRSGRSEQYF. In nucleotides, the CDR3 is TGTGCCAGCAGTGGGAGGAGCGGGAGAAGTGAGCAGTACTTC.

With respect to this clone: The same CDR3 arises from other DNA sequences in this sample as well. The rearrangement links TRBV28 to TRBJ1-1, with 8 bases matching TRBD1. Germline loops: CDR1 MDHEN, CDR2 SYDVKM. The CDR3 is made up of 16 amino acids. V dropped 2 bases and J dropped 1; count of bases not matched to a gene: 6. CDR3 sequence (DNA): TGTGCCAGCAGTTTACGGCAGGGGGCCGGGAACACTGAAGCTTTCTTT. This gives the protein CASSLRQGAGNTEAFF.

The rearrangement links TRBV7-2 to TRBJ2-7; 7 nucleotides line up with TRBD2. The CDR3 spans 14 residues. V was pared by 7 bases and J by 4 bases, with 10 bases of the junction left unmatched. Germline CDR1 is SGHTA and CDR2 is FQGNSA. The CDR3 DNA reads TGTGCCAGCACCGCGCACGGGGGGTCTTACGAGCAGTACTTC. Protein sequence: CASTAHGGSYEQYF.

On this clone: Mismatch with germline at one junction end may stem from a read error. The DNA for the CDR3 is TGTGCCAGCACCGGAGGGGGGGAGCAGCACTTC. The encoded protein is CASTGGGEQHF. The chain carries TRBV6-5 and TRBJ2-7; a weak D match, TRBD2 (7 bases). Germline V gene data show CDR1 as MNHEY and CDR2 as SVGAGI. The CDR3 has 11 amino acids.

The CDR3 protein is CASSLSGGTPYEQYF. Written as DNA, the CDR3 is TGCGCCAGCAGCTTGTCGGGGGGGACGCCCTACGAGCAGTACTTC. The chain employs TRBV5-1 and TRBJ2-7, with TRBD2 matching over 8 bases. J was trimmed by 2 bases and V by 1 base; bases with no gene match: 5. This CDR3 region has 15 residues. Per germline, CDR1 SGHRS and CDR2 YFSETQ. Supplemented by reference TRBV5-1 and TRBJ2-7, the full variable domain reads KAGVTQTPRYLIKTRGQQVTLSCSPISGHRSVSWYQQTPGQGLQFLFEYFSETQRNKGNFPGRFSGRQFSNSRSEMNVSTLELGDSALYLCASSLSGGTPYEQYFGPGTRLTVT.

This rearrangement joins TRBV3-1 (or the pseudogene TRBV3-2) to TRBJ1-6; 9 bases agree with TRBD1. Germline trimming cut 1 base from V and 6 bases from J; bases unmatched to any gene: 4. This CDR3 has 16 residues. The germline gives CDR1 LGHDT, CDR2 YNNKEL (reference sequence). CDR3: CASSQGRDRANSPLHF. For the CDR3, the DNA is TGTGCCAGCAGCCAAGGCAGGGACAGGGCTAATTCACCCCTCCACTTT.

J is TRBJ1-2 and V is TRBV30; tentatively, D is TRBD1 (6 bases). The germline V gene has CDR1 GTSNPN and CDR2 SVGIG (reference sequence). The CDR3 spans 13 residues. With 0 bases removed from V and 6 bases from J, the gap between germline ends came to 11 bases. The CDR3, as DNA: TGTGCCTGGAGTGTTGCGGGGGCGCATGGCTACACCTTC. It specifies CAWSVAGAHGYTF.

V and J are TRBV7-3 and TRBJ1-1; D is ambiguous. This CDR3 has 14 residues. CDR1 and CDR2 from the germline V gene are SGHTA and FQGTGA. V lost 1 base, J lost 0 bases, and 6 bases lay in between. This CDR3 is CASSLSRMNTEAFF. The CDR3 nucleotides read TGTGCCAGCAGCTTAAGCAGGATGAACACTGAAGCTTTCTTT.